The present TCR beta chain was sequenced within a study of beta chain features in type 1 diabetes. Whole-study context: Age, gender, cell numbers and subset yield matched between patients and controls. Study-level results: Researchers report that Type 1 diabetes patients had moderately but significantly shorter TCRB CDR3s across all four CD4+ subsets. Relative to healthy donors, patients appeared to have naive, central memory and Treg TCRB repertoires that were more similar.

The authors sorted CD4+ naive, central memory, regulatory and stem cell-like memory cells via CD45RO/CCR7/CD25/CD127/CD95/CD27. Every isolated RNA sample was fully reverse transcribed, so sequencing captured expressed TCRB transcripts. TCRdb's table, derived via immunoSEQ multiplex PCR, lists solely in-frame clones and lacks some. The repertoire holds 330,000 or so clones, 15% to 20% seen once, with 0.044% in the top ten. Comment on this clone: Its antigen is not identified.

The clonotype was recovered from a woman younger than 35 in good health. Sequences were obtained from naive CD4+ T cells from blood.

In nucleotides, the CDR3 is TGTGCCAGCAAAACGACCGGGACAGGATCCTACGAGCAGTACTTC. It codes for CASKTTGTGSYEQYF. V and J are TRBV19 and TRBJ2-7; 8 bases line up with TRBD1. In germline, CDR1 is LNHDA, CDR2 SQIVND (reference sequence). Trimming took 9 bases from V and 1 from J; bases not matched to a gene: 11. The CDR3 consists of 15 residues.